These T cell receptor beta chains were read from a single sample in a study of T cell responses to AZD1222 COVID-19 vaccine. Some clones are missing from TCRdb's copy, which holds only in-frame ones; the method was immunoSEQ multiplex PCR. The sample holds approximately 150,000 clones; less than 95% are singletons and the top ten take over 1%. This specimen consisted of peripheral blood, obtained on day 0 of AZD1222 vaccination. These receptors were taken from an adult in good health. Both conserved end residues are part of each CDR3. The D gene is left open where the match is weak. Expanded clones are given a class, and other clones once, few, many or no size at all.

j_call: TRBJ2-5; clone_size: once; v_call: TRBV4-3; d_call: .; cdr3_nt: TGCGCCAGCAGCCAAGATGGTAGGGCAGGAGGGGAGACCCAGTACTTC; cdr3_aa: CASSQDGRAGGETQYF
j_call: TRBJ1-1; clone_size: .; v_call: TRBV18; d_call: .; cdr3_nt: TGTGCCAGCTCACCCGGACGGCAAGTACGCGGCACTGAAGCTTTCTTT; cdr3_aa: CASSPGRQVRGTEAFF
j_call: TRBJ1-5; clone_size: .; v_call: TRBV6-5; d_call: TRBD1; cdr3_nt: TGTGCCAGCAGTTACTCGGGGACAGGGGGGTTTCAGCCCCAGCATTTT; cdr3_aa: CASSYSGTGGFQPQHF
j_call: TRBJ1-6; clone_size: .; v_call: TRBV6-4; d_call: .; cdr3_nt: TGTGCCAGCAGTGACCCAGACCCGGAGTCACCCCTCCACTTT; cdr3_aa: CASSDPDPESPLHF
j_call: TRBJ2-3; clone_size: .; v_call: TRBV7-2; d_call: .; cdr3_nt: TGTGCCAGCAGCTTAGGGGGAGGATTTTCAGATACGCAGTATTTT; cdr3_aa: CASSLGGGFSDTQYF
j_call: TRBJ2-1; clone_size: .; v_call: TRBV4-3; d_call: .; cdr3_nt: TGCGCCAGCAGCCAGGATTCCAGGGGGCAGTTCTTC; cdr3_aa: CASSQDSRGQFF
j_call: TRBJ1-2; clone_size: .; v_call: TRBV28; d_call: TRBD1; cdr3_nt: TGTGCCAGCAGTTTACCCCCGTGGACAGGGAGTGGCTACACCTTC; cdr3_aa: CASSLPPWTGSGYTF
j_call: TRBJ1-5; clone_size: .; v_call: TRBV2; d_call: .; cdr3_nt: TGTGCCAGCAGTGATTTAGGGGGCAATCAGCCCCAGCATTTT; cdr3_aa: CASSDLGGNQPQHF
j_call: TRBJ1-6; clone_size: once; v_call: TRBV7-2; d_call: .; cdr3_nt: TGTGCCAGCAGCTTAAGGGCCAACACCTATAATTCACCCCTCCACTTT; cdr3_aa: CASSLRANTYNSPLHF
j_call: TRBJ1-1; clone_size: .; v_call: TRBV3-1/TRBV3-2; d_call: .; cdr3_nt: TGTGCCAGCAGCCAAGGGCAGGGCCGCACTGAAGCTTTCTTT; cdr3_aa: CASSQGQGRTEAFF
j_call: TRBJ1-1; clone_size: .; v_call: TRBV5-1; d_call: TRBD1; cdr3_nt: TGCGCCAGCAGCCTCGTACAGGGGACTGAAGCTTTCTTT; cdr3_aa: CASSLVQGTEAFF
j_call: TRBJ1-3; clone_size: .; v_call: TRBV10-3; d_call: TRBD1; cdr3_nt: TGTGCCATCATGGGGGACAGAGTATTTAACACCATATATTTT; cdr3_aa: CAIMGDRVFNTIYF
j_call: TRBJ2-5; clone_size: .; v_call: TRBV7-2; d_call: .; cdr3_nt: TGTGCCAGCAGCTTGACTGAAGAGACCCAGTACTTC; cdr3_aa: CASSLTEETQYF
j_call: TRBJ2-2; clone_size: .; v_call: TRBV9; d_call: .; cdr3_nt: TGTGCCAGCAGCGCCTACAACATTAGAATAGGTGCCGGGGAGCTGTTTTTT; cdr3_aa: CASSAYNIRIGAGELFF
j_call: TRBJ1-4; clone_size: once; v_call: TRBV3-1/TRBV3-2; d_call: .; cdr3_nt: TGTGCCAGCAGCCACCCCATAGGGGGTTTTGGGGAAAAACTGTTTTTT; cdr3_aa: CASSHPIGGFGEKLFF
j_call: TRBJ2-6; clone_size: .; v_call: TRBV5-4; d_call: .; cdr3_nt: TGTGCCAGCAGACGTATGACAGCCTCCAGGGGCTCTGGGGCCAACGTCCTGACTTTC; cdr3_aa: CASRRMTASRGSGANVLTF
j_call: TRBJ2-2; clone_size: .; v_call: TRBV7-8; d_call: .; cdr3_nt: TGTGCCAGCAGCTTAGACAGGAACACCGGGGAGCTGTTTTTT; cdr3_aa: CASSLDRNTGELFF